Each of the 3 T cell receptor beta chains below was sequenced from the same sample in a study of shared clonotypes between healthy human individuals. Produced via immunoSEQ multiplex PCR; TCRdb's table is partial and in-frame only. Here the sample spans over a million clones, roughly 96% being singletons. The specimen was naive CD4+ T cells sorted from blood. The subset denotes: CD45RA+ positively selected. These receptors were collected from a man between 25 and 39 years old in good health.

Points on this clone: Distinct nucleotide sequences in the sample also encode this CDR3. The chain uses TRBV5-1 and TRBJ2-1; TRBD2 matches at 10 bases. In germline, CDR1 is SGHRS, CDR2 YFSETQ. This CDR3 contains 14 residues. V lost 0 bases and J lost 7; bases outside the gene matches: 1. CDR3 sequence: CASSLASGSNEQFF. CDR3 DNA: TGCGCCAGCAGCTTGGCTAGCGGGAGTAATGAGCAGTTCTTC.

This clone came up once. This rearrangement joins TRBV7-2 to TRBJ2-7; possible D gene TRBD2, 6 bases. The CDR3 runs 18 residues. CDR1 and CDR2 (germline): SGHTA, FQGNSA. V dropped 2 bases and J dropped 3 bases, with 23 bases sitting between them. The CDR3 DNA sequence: TGTGCCAGCAGCTTATATCCGTCGAGTGGGAGGCCTCACTACGAGCAGTACTTC. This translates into CASSLYPSSGRPHYEQYF.

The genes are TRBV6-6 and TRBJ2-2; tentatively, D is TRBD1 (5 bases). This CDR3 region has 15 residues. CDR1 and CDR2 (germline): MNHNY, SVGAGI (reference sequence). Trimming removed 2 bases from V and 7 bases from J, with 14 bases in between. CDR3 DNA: TGTGCCAGCAGTTACAGGGGCCGACTCGGCGGGGAGCTGTTTTTT. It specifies CASSYRGRLGGELFF.